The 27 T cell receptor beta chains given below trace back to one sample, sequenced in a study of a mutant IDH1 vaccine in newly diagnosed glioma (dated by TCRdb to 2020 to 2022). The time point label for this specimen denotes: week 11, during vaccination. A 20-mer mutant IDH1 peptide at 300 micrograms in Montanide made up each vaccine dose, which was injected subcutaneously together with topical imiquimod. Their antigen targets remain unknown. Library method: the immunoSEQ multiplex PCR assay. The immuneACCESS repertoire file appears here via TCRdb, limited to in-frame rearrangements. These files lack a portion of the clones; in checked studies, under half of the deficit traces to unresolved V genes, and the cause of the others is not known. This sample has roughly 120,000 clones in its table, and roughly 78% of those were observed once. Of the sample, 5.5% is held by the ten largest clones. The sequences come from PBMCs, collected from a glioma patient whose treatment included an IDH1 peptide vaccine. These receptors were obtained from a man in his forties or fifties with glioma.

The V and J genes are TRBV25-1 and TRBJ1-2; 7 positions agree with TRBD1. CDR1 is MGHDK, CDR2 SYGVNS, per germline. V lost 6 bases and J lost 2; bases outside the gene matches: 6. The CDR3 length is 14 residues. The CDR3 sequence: CASSLPGQNYGYTF. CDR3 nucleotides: TGTGCCAGCAGCCTCCCGGGACAGAACTATGGCTACACCTTC.

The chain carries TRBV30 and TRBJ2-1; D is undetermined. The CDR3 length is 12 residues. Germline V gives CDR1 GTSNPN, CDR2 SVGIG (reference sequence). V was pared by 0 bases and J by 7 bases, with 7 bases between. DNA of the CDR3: TGTGCCTGGAGTGTTCGAAGGAATGAGCAGTTCTTC. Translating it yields CAWSVRRNEQFF.

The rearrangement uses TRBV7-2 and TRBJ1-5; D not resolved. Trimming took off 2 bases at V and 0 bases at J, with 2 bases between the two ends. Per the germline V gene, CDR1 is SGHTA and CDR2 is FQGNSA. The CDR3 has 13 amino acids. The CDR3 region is CASSLNSNQPQHF. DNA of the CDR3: TGTGCCAGCAGCTTAAATAGCAATCAGCCCCAGCATTTT.

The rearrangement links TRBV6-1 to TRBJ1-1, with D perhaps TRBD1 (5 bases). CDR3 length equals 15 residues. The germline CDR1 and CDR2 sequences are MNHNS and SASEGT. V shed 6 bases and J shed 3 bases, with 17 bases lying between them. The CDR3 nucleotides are TGTGCCAGCAGCCTACGGTGGCGGGGGGACACTGAAGCTTTCTTT. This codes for CASSLRWRGDTEAFF.

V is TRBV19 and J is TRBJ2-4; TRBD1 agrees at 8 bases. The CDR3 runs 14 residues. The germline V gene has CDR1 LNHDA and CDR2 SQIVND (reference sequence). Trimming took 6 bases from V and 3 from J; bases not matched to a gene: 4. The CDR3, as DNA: TGTGCCAGTAGGACACAGGGGGTCAAAAACATTCAGTACTTC. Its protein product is CASRTQGVKNIQYF.

This CDR3 is CASISRGKLDEQFF. The CDR3 bases are TGCGCCAGCATTTCTCGCGGGAAACTTGATGAGCAGTTCTTC. This chain joins TRBV10-2 and TRBJ2-1, with a possible D match to TRBD2 (6 bases). The germline V gene has CDR1 WSHSY and CDR2 SAAADI. The CDR3 consists of 14 residues. V dropped 7 bases and J dropped 8 bases, with 18 bases sitting between them.

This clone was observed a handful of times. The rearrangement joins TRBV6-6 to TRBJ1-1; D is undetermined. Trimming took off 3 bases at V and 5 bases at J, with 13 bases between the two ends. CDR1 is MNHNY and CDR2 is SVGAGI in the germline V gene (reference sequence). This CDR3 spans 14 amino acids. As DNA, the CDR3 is TGTGCCAGCAGTTATGATGGGGTTCGGACTGAAGCTTTCTTT. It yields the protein CASSYDGVRTEAFF.

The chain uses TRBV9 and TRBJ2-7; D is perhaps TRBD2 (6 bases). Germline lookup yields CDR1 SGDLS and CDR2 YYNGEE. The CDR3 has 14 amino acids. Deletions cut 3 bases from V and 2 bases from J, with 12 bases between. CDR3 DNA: TGTGCCAGCAGCGCCTCTGGCGGGGCCTACGAGCAGTACTTC. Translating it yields CASSASGGAYEQYF.

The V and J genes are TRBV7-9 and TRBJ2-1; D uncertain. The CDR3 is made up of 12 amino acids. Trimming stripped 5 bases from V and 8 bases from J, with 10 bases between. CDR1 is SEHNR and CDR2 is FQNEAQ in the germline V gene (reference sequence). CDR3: CASSGRFDEQFF. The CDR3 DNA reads TGTGCCAGCAGCGGGCGGTTCGATGAGCAGTTCTTC.

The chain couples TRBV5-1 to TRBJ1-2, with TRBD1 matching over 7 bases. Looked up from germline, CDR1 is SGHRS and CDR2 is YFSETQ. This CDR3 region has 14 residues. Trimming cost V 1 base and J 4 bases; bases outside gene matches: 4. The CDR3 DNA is TGCGCCAGCAGCTTGCAGACAGGGCCCTATGGCTACACCTTC. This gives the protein CASSLQTGPYGYTF. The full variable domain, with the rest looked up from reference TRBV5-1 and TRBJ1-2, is KAGVTQTPRYLIKTRGQQVTLSCSPISGHRSVSWYQQTPGQGLQFLFEYFSETQRNKGNFPGRFSGRQFSNSRSEMNVSTLELGDSALYLCASSLQTGPYGYTFGSGTRLTVV.

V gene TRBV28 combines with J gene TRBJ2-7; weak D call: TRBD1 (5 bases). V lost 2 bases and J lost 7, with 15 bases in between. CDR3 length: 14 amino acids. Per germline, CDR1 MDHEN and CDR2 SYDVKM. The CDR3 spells CASSLEVGHLEQYF. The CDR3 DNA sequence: TGTGCCAGCAGTTTAGAGGTCGGACACCTAGAGCAGTACTTC.

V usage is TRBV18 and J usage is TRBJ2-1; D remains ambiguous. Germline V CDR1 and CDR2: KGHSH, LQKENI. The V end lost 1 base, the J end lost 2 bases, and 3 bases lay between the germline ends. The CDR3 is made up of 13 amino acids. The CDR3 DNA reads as TGTGCCAGCTCACCACTAACCTACAATGAGCAGTTCTTC. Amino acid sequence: CASSPLTYNEQFF.

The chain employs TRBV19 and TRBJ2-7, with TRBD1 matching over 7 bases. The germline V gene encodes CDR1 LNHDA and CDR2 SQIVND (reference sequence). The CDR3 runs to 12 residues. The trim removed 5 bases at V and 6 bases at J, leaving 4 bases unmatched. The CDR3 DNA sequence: TGTGCCAGTAGTCCCGACAGGGCCGAGCAGTACTTC. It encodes CASSPDRAEQYF.

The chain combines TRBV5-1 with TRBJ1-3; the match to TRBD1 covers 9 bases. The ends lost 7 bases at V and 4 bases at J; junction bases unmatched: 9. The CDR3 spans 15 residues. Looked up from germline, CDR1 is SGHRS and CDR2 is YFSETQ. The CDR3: CASDRGGALGNTIYF. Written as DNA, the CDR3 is TGCGCCAGCGACAGGGGGGGCGCGTTGGGAAACACCATATATTTT.

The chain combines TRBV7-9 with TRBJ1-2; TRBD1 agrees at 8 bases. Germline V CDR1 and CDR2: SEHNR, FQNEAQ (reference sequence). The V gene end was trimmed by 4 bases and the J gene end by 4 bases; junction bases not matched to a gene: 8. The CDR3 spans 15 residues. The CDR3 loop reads CASSYTGGVGYGYTF. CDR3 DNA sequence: TGTGCCAGCAGCTATACAGGGGGAGTCGGCTATGGCTACACCTTC.

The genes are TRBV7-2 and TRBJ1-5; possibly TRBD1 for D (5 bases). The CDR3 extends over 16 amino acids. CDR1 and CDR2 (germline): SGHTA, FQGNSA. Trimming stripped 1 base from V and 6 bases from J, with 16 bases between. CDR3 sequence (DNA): TGTGCCAGCAGCTTAGATCTAGGCAGGGCGGCTCAGCCCCAGCATTTT. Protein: CASSLDLGRAAQPQHF. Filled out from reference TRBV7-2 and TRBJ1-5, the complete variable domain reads GAGVSQSPSNKVTEKGKDVELRCDPISGHTALYWYRQSLGQGLEFLIYFQGNSAPDKSGLPSDRFSAERTGGSVSTLTIQRTQQEDSAVYLCASSLDLGRAAQPQHFGDGTRLSIL.

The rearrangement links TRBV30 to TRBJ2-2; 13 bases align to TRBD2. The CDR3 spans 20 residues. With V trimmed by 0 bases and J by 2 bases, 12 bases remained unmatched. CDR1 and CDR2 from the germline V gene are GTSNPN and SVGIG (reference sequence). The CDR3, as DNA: TGTGCCTGGAGTGTACTGAGGACTAGCGGGAGCGCGGTTAACACCGGGGAGCTGTTTTTT. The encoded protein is CAWSVLRTSGSAVNTGELFF.

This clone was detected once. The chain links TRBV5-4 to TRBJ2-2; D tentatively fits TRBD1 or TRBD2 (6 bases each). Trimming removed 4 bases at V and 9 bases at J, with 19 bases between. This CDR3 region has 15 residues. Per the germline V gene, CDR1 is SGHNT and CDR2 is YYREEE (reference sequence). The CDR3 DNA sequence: TGTGCCAGCAGCCCCGGGGGCGGGACCGGCCGGGAGCTGTTTTTT. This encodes CASSPGGGTGRELFF.

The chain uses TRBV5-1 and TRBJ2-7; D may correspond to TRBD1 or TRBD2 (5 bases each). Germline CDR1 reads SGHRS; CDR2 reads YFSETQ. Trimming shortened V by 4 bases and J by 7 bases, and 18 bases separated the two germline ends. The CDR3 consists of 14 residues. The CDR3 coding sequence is TGCGCCAGCAGCGTTACCGGGACCACTGCGGAGCAGTACTTC. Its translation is CASSVTGTTAEQYF.

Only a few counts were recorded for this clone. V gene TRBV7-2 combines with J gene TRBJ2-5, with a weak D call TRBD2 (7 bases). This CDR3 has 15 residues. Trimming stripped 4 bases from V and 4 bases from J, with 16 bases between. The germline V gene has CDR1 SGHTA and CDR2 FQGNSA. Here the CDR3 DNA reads TGTGCCAGCAGCTCTGGAGGGGGGGCCCTAGAGACCCAGTACTTC. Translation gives CASSSGGGALETQYF.

DNA for the CDR3: TGTGCCAGCAGCTTGTTTCCCTCCTATAATTCACCCCTCCACTTT. Protein: CASSLFPSYNSPLHF. The V call is TRBV5-6, the J call TRBJ1-6; D remains ambiguous. The CDR3 contains 15 residues. Looked up from germline, CDR1 is SGHDT and CDR2 is YYEEEE. Trimming removed 1 base from V and 0 bases from J, with 5 bases in between. Supplemented by reference TRBV5-6 and TRBJ1-6, the full variable domain reads DAGVTQSPTHLIKTRGQQVTLRCSPKSGHDTVSWYQQALGQGPQFIFQYYEEEERQRGNFPDRFSGHQFPNYSSELNVNALLLGDSALYLCASSLFPSYNSPLHFGNGTRLTVT.

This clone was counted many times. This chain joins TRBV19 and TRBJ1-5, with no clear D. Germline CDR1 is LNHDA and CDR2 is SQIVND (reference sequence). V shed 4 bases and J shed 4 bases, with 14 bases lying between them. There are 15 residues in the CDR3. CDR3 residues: CASSTPLGRNQPQHF. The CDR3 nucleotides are TGTGCCAGTAGTACCCCCCTTGGTCGAAATCAGCCCCAGCATTTT. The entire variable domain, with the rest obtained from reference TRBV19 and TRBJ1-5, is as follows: DGGITQSPKYLFRKEGQNVTLSCEQNLNHDAMYWYRQDPGQGLRLIYYSQIVNDFQKGDIAEGYSVSREKKESFPLTVTSAQKNPTAFYLCASSTPLGRNQPQHFGDGTRLSIL.

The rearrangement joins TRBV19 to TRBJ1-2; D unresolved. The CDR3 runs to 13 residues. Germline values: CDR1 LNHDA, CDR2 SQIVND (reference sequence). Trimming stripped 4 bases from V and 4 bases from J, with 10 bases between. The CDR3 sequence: CASSSERTYGYTF. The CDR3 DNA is TGTGCCAGTAGTAGCGAGAGGACCTATGGCTACACCTTC.

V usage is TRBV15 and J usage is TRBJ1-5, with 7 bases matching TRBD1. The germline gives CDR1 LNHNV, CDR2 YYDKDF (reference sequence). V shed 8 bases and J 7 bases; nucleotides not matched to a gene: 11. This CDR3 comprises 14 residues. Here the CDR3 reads CATRAGGAGQPQHF. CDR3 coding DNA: TGTGCCACCCGGGCAGGGGGGGCCGGGCAGCCCCAGCATTTT. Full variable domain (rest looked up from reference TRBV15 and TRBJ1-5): DAMVIQNPRYQVTQFGKPVTLSCSQTLNHNVMYWYQQKSSQAPKLLFHYYDKDFNNEADTPDNFQSRRPNTSFCFLDIRSPGLGDTAMYLCATRAGGAGQPQHFGDGTRLSIL.

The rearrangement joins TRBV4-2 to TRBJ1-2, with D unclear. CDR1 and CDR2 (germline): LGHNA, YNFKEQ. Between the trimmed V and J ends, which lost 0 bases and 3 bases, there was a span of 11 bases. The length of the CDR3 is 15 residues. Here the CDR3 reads CASSQEREYDYGYTF. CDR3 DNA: TGTGCCAGCAGCCAAGAAAGGGAATACGACTATGGCTACACCTTC.

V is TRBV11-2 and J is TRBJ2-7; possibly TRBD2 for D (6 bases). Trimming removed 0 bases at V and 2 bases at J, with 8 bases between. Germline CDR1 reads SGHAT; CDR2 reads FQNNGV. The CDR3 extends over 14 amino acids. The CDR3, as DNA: TGTGCCAGCAGCTTAGACAGACTAGCCTACGAGCAGTACTTC. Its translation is CASSLDRLAYEQYF.

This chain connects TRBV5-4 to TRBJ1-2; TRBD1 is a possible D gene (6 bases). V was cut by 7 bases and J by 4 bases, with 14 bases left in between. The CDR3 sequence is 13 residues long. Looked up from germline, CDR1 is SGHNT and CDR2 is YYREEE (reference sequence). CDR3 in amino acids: CASQVGGTYGYTF. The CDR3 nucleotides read TGTGCCAGCCAAGTAGGGGGTACCTATGGCTACACCTTC.